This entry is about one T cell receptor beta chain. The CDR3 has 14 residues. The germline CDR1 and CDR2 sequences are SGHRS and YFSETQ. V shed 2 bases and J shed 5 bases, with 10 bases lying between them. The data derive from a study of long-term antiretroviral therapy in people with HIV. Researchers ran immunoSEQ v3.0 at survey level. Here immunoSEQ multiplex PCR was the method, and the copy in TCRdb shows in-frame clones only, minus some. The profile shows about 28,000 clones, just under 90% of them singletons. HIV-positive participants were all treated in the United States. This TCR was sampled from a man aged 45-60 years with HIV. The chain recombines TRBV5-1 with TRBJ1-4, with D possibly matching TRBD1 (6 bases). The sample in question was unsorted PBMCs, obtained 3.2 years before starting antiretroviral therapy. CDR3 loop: CASSLQGLNEKLFF. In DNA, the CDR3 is TGCGCCAGCAGCTTACAGGGTTTAAATGAAAAACTGTTTTTT.